This T cell receptor (beta chain) was sequenced in a study of cytomegalovirus exposure and HLA in healthy donors. Background on the study: Earlier, roughly 120 million unique TCR beta sequences were recovered from about 200 million T cells by an analysis. Study results and limitations: Diagnosis of cytomegalovirus status made by the classifier reportedly showed high specificity and sensitivity.

In the case of this clone: Its antigen is still unknown.

This CDR3 spans 15 amino acids. Germline CDR1 MNHEY, CDR2 SMNVEV (reference sequence). Trimming left V 10 bases short and J 0 bases short, with 16 bases between. PCR was performed using 60 Vbeta and 13 Jbeta primers. In the original workflow: A later analysis counted approximately 80 million unique TCR beta chains, some 10 million shared. Generated by immunoSEQ multiplex PCR, the TCRdb table keeps only in-frame clones and is missing some. V, J and clone size are those of that table, while D and trimming were read from the DNA. The sample totals around 100,000 clones. The chain links TRBV27 to TRBJ2-1, with a possible D match to TRBD1 (6 bases). The sample consisted of PBMCs. The TCR originated in a man younger than 40 in good health and CMV-seronegative. The CDR3 loop is CATRGGYSSYNEQFF. CDR3 DNA: TGTGCCACCCGAGGGGGTTACAGCTCCTACAATGAGCAGTTCTTC.